This T cell receptor (beta chain) was observed in a study of OX40 agonist ivuxolimab in advanced cancers. Study-wide findings and caveats: The average count of expanded clones was higher among CD8+ T cells than among CD4+.

Measured with immunoSEQ multiplex PCR; TCRdb has only the in-frame clones, and not every one. Here the sample spans around 73,000 clones, approximately 90% being singletons. As for this clone: Antigen specificity is unknown.

This CDR3 is built from 12 residues. Per germline, CDR1 MNHEY and CDR2 SMNVEV (reference sequence). The germline V and J ends were trimmed by 6 bases and 6 bases, with 8 bases remaining between them. The chain is built from TRBV27 and TRBJ2-2; D is unresolved. The TCR originated in an adult with an advanced solid tumor such as melanoma, head and neck, liver or kidney cancer. The sample here was CD4+ or CD8+ T cells sorted from blood, taken in a trial of the OX40 agonist ivuxolimab. As DNA, the CDR3 is TGTGCCAGCAGCTACTTCCCCGGGGAGCTGTTTTTT. Amino acids: CASSYFPGELFF.